Following are 14 T cell receptor beta chains from one sample sequenced in a study of tumor-infiltrating lymphocytes in localized non-small cell lung cancer. Repertoires were generated with immunoSEQ multiplex PCR, while TCRdb's copy carries only in-frame clones and drops some. The sample contains about 15,000 clones, roughly 69% of which appear only once. Sequencing used lung tumor tissue. The receptor set was obtained from a human donor with non-small cell lung cancer.

The CDR3 here is CASSIATRIDTQYF. CDR3 nucleotides: TGTGCCAGTAGTATTGCCACACGGATAGATACGCAGTATTTT. This rearrangement joins TRBV19 to TRBJ2-3, with D hard to call. Looked up from germline, CDR1 is LNHDA and CDR2 is SQIVND (reference sequence). Trimming stripped 3 bases from V and 5 bases from J, with 12 bases between. The CDR3 length is 14 residues.

In its sample, this clone ranks as medium-sized (0.01 to 0.1%). The chain is built from TRBV30 and TRBJ1-2; TRBD1 aligns across 7 bases. CDR3 length: 14 amino acids. Germline V gives CDR1 GTSNPN, CDR2 SVGIG (reference sequence). After removal of 3 bases from V and 7 bases from J, the junction contained 11 bases not matched to a gene. The CDR3 DNA reads as TGTGCCTGGAGAGCGGGACAGTTGGACTCTGGCTACACCTTC. The encoded protein is CAWRAGQLDSGYTF.

This clone was counted a single time. This chain connects TRBV29-1 to TRBJ2-2; TRBD1 matches 7 bases. V trimming: 4 bases; J trimming: 1 base; junction bases outside the gene matches: 3. Per germline, CDR1 SQVTM and CDR2 ANQGSEA. The CDR3 totals 14 residues. The CDR3 spells CSVGYRGNTGELFF. DNA for the CDR3: TGCAGCGTTGGATACAGGGGGAACACCGGGGAGCTGTTTTTT.

The chain links TRBV29-1 to TRBJ1-2; D possibly corresponds to TRBD1 (5 bases). Trimming removed 0 bases from V and 8 bases from J, with 16 bases in between. The CDR3 is 14 amino acids. Germline-derived CDR1 and CDR2 are SQVTM and ANQGSEA. Written as DNA, the CDR3 is TGCAGCGTTGAAGATTTAGAGGGACCTAGGGGCTACACCTTC. It codes for CSVEDLEGPRGYTF.

This chain connects TRBV5-6 to TRBJ1-6, with D possibly matching TRBD1 (6 bases). V was clipped by 2 bases and J by 5 bases, with 11 bases between them. Germline CDR1 and CDR2: SGHDT and YYEEEE. The CDR3 extends over 15 amino acids. The CDR3 coding sequence is TGTGCCAGCAGCTTTCAGGGGATCAATAATTCACCCCTCCACTTT. This sequence encodes CASSFQGINNSPLHF.

CDR3 sequence reads: CASRTDSPYGYTF. CDR3 nucleotide sequence: TGTGCCAGCAGAACCGACAGTCCTTATGGCTACACCTTC. This sequence joins TRBV28 and TRBJ1-2; tentatively, D is TRBD1 (5 bases). V gave up 6 bases and J gave up 5 bases, with 13 bases separating them. Germline CDR1 and CDR2: MDHEN and SYDVKM. The CDR3 is 13 amino acids.

The V call is TRBV20-1, the J call TRBJ2-5, with TRBD2 identical over 8 bases. This CDR3 is built from 11 residues. Germline V lookup: CDR1 DFQATT, CDR2 SNEGSKA (reference sequence). Trimming removed 6 bases from V and 5 bases from J; junction bases left unmatched: 2. CDR3 region: CSAGGGETQYF. The CDR3 DNA sequence: TGCAGTGCCGGCGGGGGGGAGACCCAGTACTTC.

DNA of the CDR3: TGTGCCACCTTAGAGGCAGGGGGCCACAATGAGCAGTTCTTC. Its protein is CATLEAGGHNEQFF. The rearrangement links TRBV19 to TRBJ2-1; TRBD1 agrees at 8 bases. The length of the CDR3 is 14 residues. The germline gives CDR1 LNHDA, CDR2 SQIVND (reference sequence). Germline trimming cut 10 bases from V and 5 bases from J; bases unmatched to any gene: 10.

Here the CDR3 reads CASSPSPTHNEQFF. The CDR3 region has the DNA TGTGCCAGCAGCCCCTCCCCAACCCACAATGAGCAGTTCTTC. J is TRBJ2-1 and V is TRBV9; no clear D. In germline, CDR1 is SGDLS, CDR2 YYNGEE. V lost 4 bases and J lost 5, with 13 bases in between. The CDR3 totals 14 residues.

There are a few counts of this clone. This chain uses TRBV18 with TRBJ1-2; D may be TRBD1 (5 bases). Trimming pared 2 bases from V and 1 base from J, leaving 14 bases between. Germline CDR1 reads KGHSH; CDR2 reads LQKENI. The CDR3 contains 16 residues. The chain's CDR3 is CASSPEVTGLNYGYTF. The CDR3 bases are TGTGCCAGCTCACCAGAGGTCACAGGACTTAACTATGGCTACACCTTC.

The chain joins TRBV11-1 to TRBJ2-5; the D gene could be TRBD1 or TRBD2 (5 bases each). Judging by the DNA end, TRBJ2-7 fits better; the J call may be wrong. Per germline, CDR1 SGHAT and CDR2 FQDESV (reference sequence). CDR3 length equals 13 residues. This CDR3 reads CASSLVGTREQYF. The CDR3 DNA sequence: TGTGCCAGCAGCTTAGTAGGGACGCGCGAGCAGTACTTC.

The chain combines TRBV7-2 with TRBJ1-2; 8 nucleotides match TRBD1. The length of the CDR3 is 15 residues. The ends lost 3 bases at V and 3 bases at J; junction bases unmatched: 6. Germline V gene lookup returns CDR1 SGHTA and CDR2 FQGNSA. The CDR3 sequence is CASSFSGTGHYGYTF. Written as DNA, the CDR3 is TGTGCCAGCAGCTTCTCCGGGACAGGACACTATGGCTACACCTTC.

The chain carries TRBV13 and TRBJ1-2; 7 bases are shared with TRBD1. Germline V gives CDR1 PRHDT, CDR2 FYEKMQ (reference sequence). The CDR3 runs 15 residues. V was pared by 6 bases and J by 1 base, with 8 bases of the junction left unmatched. In DNA, the CDR3 is TGTGCCAGCAGTGACAGGGCACAACTTAACTATGGCTACACCTTC. Its protein product is CASSDRAQLNYGYTF.

For this clone: Within the sample, other DNA sequences also encode this same CDR3. The rearrangement links TRBV19 to TRBJ2-7; D possibly corresponds to TRBD2 (5 bases). V was cut by 0 bases and J by 8 bases, with 20 bases left in between. From germline, CDR1 is LNHDA and CDR2 SQIVND (reference sequence). This CDR3 is built from 16 residues. The CDR3 nucleotides are TGTGCCAGTAGTATAGATCATAGAGGGATCCCTACGCAGCAGTACTTC. Its translation: CASSIDHRGIPTQQYF. Variable domain in full (rest from reference TRBV19 and TRBJ2-7): DGGITQSPKYLFRKEGQNVTLSCEQNLNHDAMYWYRQDPGQGLRLIYYSQIVNDFQKGDIAEGYSVSREKKESFPLTVTSAQKNPTAFYLCASSIDHRGIPTQQYFGPGTRLTVT.